Following are 11 T cell receptor beta chains from one sample sequenced in a study of T-cell memory formation after mild COVID-19. A single record per CDR3 protein comes from TCRdb applying MiXCR to the 5' RACE reads. The sample holds hundreds of thousands of distinct CDR3 sequences, about a fifth seen once. The sequencing sample was made of PBMCs or a T cell subset sorted from them (not recorded which). The source is an adult woman who had mild COVID-19 (a few samples of this study predate the infection). Cell type and time point are not known.

The chain joins TRBV4-3 to TRBJ1-1; TRBD1 aligns across 8 bases. V gave up 3 bases and J gave up 10 bases; unmatched junction bases: 7. From germline, CDR1 is LGHNA and CDR2 YSLEER. The CDR3 is 13 amino acids. DNA of the CDR3: TGCGCCAGCAGCCAGGGTCGGACAGGGCTAGCTTTCTTT. It translates to CASSQGRTGLAFF.

This clonotype was observed a handful of times. V and J are TRBV7-6 and TRBJ2-5; D uncertain. This CDR3 contains 15 residues. CDR1 is SGHVS, CDR2 FNYEAQ, per germline. The V and J ends lost 3 bases and 1 base respectively, with 12 bases between them. The CDR3 sequence is CASSLRSLPQETQYF. DNA for the CDR3: TGTGCCAGCAGCTTGAGGTCCCTCCCCCAAGAGACCCAGTACTTC.

This clonotype was seen ten or more times. The V call is TRBV29-1, the J call TRBJ2-7, with D possibly matching TRBD2 (5 bases). The CDR3 has 14 amino acids. The germline V gene has CDR1 SQVTM and CDR2 ANQGSEA. Trimming left V 4 bases short and J 2 bases short, with 15 bases between. The CDR3: CSVAVSGPPYEQYF. CDR3 DNA sequence: TGCAGCGTTGCGGTAAGCGGACCCCCCTACGAGCAGTACTTC.

The chain joins TRBV9 to TRBJ2-3; 7 bases agree with TRBD2. J lost 0 bases, V lost 4 bases, and 8 bases had no gene match. CDR3 size: 16 residues. Germline V lookup: CDR1 SGDLS, CDR2 YYNGEE. The CDR3 region has the DNA TGTGCCAGCAGCTTTGGAGGGGAGGGGAGCACAGATACGCAGTATTTT. Translating gives CASSFGGEGSTDTQYF. Full variable domain (rest looked up from reference TRBV9 and TRBJ2-3): DSGVTQTPKHLITATGQRVTLRCSPRSGDLSVYWYQQSLDQGLQFLIQYYNGEERAKGNILERFSAQQFPDLHSELNLSSLELGDSALYFCASSFGGEGSTDTQYFGPGTRLTVL.

The rearrangement links TRBV25-1 to TRBJ2-7, with 12 bases fitting TRBD1. With 4 bases clipped from V and 4 bases from J, the junction kept 14 bases outside the gene matches. The CDR3 has 18 amino acids. CDR1 and CDR2 from the germline V gene are MGHDK and SYGVNS. DNA of the CDR3: TGTGCCAGCAGTGGCGAGCTTAAGGGGACAGGGGGCGCGTACGAGCAGTACTTC. It yields the protein CASSGELKGTGGAYEQYF.

V and J are TRBV12-3 or TRBV12-4 and TRBJ1-5; D is ambiguous. The CDR3 totals 15 residues. The V end lost 7 bases, the J end lost 0 bases, and 13 bases lay between the germline ends. The DNA of the CDR3 is TGTGCCAGCACCCTGGACGGATATAGCAATCAGCCCCAGCATTTT. It specifies CASTLDGYSNQPQHF.

The genes are TRBV9 and TRBJ2-2; D unclear. V lost 0 bases and J lost 4, with 7 bases in between. CDR1 SGDLS and CDR2 YYNGEE come from the germline V gene. The CDR3 totals 14 residues. The CDR3 sequence is CASSVAYSTGELFF. CDR3 sequence (DNA): TGTGCCAGCAGCGTAGCGTATTCCACCGGGGAGCTGTTTTTT.

This clonotype showed up just a few times. The V call is TRBV5-1, the J call TRBJ2-3; 8 bases align to TRBD1. This CDR3 comprises 16 residues. Germline V CDR1 and CDR2: SGHRS, YFSETQ. The V gene end was trimmed by 0 bases and the J gene end by 2 bases; junction bases not matched to a gene: 5. The CDR3 nucleotides are TGCGCCAGCAGCTTGGGACAGGGGTATTACACAGATACGCAGTATTTT. This encodes CASSLGQGYYTDTQYF.

In its sample, this clonotype was seen a few times. The chain couples TRBV9 to TRBJ1-3, with 11 bases matching TRBD1. Per germline, CDR1 SGDLS and CDR2 YYNGEE. J lost 3 bases, V lost 5 bases, and 4 bases had no gene match. The length of the CDR3 is 15 residues. The CDR3 DNA reads TGTGCCAGCAGTTGGGGACAGGGGGTTGGAAACACCATATATTTT. Protein product: CASSWGQGVGNTIYF.

This clonotype was found a few times. This chain connects TRBV6-5 to TRBJ2-1, with 7 nucleotides matching TRBD2. Germline V CDR1 and CDR2: MNHEY, SVGAGI. This CDR3 contains 13 residues. The V gene end was trimmed by 0 bases and the J gene end by 9 bases; junction bases not matched to a gene: 2. The CDR3 coding sequence is TGTGCCAGCAGTTACTCGGGAGGGAGTGAGCAGTTCTTC. Its translation is CASSYSGGSEQFF.

The chain joins TRBV5-1 to TRBJ2-5, with TRBD1 matching 10 bases. With 3 bases clipped from V and 2 bases from J, the junction kept 4 bases outside the gene matches. Germline V lookup: CDR1 SGHRS, CDR2 YFSETQ. This CDR3 spans 15 amino acids. CDR3 DNA: TGCGCCAGCAGCTCCGGGACAGGGGTTCAAGAGACCCAGTACTTC. Its protein is CASSSGTGVQETQYF.